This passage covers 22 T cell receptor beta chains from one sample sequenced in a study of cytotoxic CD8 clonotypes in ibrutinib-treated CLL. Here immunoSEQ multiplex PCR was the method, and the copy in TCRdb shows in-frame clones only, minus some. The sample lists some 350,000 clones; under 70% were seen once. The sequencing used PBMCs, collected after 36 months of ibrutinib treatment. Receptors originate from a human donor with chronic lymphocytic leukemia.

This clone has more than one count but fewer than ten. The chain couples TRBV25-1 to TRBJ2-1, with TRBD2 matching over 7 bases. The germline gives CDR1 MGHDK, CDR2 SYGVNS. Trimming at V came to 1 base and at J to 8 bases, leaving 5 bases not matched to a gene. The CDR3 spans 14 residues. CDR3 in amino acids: CASSESGGLDEQFF. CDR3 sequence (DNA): TGTGCCAGCAGTGAATCGGGGGGTCTGGATGAGCAGTTCTTC.

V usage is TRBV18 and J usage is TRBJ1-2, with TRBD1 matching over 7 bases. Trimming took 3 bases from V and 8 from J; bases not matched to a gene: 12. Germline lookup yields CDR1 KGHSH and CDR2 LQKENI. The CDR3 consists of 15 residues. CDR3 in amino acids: CASSPLTTGADGYTF. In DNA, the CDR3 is TGTGCCAGCTCACCTTTGACAACAGGGGCGGACGGCTACACCTTC. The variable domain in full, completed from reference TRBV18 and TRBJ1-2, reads NAGVMQNPRHLVRRRGQEARLRCSPMKGHSHVYWYRQLPEEGLKFMVYLQKENIIDESGMPKERFSAEFPKEGPSILRIQQVVRGDSAAYFCASSPLTTGADGYTFGSGTRLTVV.

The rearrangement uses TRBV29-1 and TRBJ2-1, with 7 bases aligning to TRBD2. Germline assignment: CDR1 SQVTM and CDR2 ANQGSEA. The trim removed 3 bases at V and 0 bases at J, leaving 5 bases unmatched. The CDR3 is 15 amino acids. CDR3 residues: CSVDQSSGSYNEQFF. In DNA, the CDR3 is TGCAGCGTTGATCAATCTAGCGGCTCCTACAATGAGCAGTTCTTC.

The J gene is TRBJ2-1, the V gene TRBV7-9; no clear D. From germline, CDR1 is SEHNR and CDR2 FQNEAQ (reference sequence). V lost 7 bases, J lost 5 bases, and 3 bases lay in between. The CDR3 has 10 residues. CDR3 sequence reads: CASNNNEQFF. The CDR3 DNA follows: TGTGCCAGCAACAACAATGAGCAGTTCTTC.

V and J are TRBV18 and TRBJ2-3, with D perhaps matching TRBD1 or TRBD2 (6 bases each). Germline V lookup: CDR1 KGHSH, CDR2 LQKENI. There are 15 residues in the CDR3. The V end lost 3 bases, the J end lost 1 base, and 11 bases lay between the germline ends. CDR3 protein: CASSPLRGRTDTQYF. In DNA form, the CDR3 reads TGTGCCAGCTCACCCTTACGGGGGCGCACAGATACGCAGTATTTT. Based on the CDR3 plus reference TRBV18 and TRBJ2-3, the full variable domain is NAGVMQNPRHLVRRRGQEARLRCSPMKGHSHVYWYRQLPEEGLKFMVYLQKENIIDESGMPKERFSAEFPKEGPSILRIQQVVRGDSAAYFCASSPLRGRTDTQYFGPGTRLTVL.

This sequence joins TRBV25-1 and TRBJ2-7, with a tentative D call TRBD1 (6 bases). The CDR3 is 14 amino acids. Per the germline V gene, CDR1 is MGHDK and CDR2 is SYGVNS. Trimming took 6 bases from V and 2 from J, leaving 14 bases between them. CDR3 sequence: CASSGQPLAYEQYF. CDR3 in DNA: TGTGCCAGCAGCGGACAGCCACTGGCCTACGAGCAGTACTTC.

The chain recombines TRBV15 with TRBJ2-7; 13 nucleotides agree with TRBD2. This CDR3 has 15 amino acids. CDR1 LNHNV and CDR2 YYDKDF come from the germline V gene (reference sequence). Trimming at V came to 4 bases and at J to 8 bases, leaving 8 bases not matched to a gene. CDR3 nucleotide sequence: TGTGCCACCAGCAACCCGGGACTAGCGGGATCAAAGCAGTACTTC. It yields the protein CATSNPGLAGSKQYF.

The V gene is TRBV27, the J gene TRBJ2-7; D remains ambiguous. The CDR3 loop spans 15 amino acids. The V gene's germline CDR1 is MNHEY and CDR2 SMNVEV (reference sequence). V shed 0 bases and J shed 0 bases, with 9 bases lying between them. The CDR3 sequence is CASSLSGIYSYEQYF. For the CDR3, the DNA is TGTGCCAGCAGTTTATCAGGCATCTACTCCTACGAGCAGTACTTC.

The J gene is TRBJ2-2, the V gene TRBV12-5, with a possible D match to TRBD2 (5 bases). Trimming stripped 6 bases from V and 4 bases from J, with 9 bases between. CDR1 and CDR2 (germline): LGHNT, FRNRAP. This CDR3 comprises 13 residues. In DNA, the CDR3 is TGTGCTAGTGGGGACTCGACCACCGGGGAGCTGTTTTTT. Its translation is CASGDSTTGELFF.

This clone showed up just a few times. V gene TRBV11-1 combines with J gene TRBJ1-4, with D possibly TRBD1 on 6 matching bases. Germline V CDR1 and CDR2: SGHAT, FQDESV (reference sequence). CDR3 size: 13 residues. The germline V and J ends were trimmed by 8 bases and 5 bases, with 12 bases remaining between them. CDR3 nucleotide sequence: TGTGCCAGCGGCGACAGGCTCAATGAAAAACTGTTTTTT. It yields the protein CASGDRLNEKLFF.

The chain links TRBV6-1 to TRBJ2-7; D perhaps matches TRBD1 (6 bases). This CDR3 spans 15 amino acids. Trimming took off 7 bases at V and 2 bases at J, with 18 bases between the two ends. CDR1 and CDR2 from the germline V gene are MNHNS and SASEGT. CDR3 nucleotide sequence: TGTGCCAGCACGACAGGAACGCACGCAACCTACGAGCAGTACTTC. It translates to CASTTGTHATYEQYF.

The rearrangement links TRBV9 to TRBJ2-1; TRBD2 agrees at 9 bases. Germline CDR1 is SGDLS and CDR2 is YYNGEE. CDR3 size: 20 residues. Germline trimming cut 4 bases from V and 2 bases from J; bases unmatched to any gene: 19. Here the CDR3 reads CASSKPSGGAGLATYNEQFF. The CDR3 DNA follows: TGTGCCAGCAGCAAACCCTCGGGGGGGGCGGGACTAGCCACCTACAATGAGCAGTTCTTC.

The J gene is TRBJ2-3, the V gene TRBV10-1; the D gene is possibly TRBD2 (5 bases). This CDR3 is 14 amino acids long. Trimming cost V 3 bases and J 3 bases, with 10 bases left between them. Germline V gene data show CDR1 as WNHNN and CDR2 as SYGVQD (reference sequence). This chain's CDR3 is CASSEEGRTDTQYF. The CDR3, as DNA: TGCGCCAGCAGTGAAGAGGGTAGGACAGATACGCAGTATTTT.

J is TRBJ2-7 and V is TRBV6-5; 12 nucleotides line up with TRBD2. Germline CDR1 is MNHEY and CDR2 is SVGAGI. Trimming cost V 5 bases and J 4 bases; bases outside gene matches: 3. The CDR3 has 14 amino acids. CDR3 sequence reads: CASSDTSGRYEQYF. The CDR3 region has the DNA TGTGCCAGCAGTGATACTAGCGGGAGGTACGAGCAGTACTTC.

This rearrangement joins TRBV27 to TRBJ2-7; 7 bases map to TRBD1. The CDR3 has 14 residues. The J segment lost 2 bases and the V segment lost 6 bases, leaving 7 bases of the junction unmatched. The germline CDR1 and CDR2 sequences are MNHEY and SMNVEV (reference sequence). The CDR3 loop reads CASSPLGTAYEQYF. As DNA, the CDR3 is TGTGCCAGCAGCCCCCTGGGGACAGCCTACGAGCAGTACTTC.

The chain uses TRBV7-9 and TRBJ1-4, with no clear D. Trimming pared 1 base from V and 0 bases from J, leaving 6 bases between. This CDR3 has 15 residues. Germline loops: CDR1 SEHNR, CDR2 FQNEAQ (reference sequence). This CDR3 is CASSLGSATNEKLFF. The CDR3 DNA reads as TGTGCCAGCAGCTTAGGGAGTGCAACTAATGAAAAACTGTTTTTT.

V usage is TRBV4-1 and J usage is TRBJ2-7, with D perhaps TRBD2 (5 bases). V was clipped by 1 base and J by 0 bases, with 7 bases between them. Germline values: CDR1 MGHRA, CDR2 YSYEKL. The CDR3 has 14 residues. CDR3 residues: CASSQVSGSYEQYF. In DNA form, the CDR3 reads TGCGCCAGCAGCCAAGTAAGCGGCTCCTACGAGCAGTACTTC.

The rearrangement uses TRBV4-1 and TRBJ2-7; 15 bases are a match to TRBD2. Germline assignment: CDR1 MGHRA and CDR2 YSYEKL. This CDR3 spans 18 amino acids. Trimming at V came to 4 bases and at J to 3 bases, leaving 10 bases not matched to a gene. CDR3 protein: CASSPEGLAGGQFYEQYF. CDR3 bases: TGCGCCAGCAGCCCCGAGGGACTAGCGGGAGGCCAATTCTACGAGCAGTACTTC.

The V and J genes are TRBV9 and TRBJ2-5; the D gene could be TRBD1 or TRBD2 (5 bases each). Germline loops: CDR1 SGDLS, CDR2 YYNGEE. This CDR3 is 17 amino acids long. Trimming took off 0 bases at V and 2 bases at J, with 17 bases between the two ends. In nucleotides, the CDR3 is TGTGCCAGCAGCGTAGGTCAGGGCGGACTTACACAAGAGACCCAGTACTTC. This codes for CASSVGQGGLTQETQYF.

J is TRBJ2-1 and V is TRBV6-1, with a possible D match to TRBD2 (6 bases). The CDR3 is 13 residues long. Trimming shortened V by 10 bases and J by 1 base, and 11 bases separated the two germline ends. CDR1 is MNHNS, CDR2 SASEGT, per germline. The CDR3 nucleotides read TGTGCCATCCCCAGCGGGTCCTACAATGAGCAGTTCTTC. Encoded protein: CAIPSGSYNEQFF.

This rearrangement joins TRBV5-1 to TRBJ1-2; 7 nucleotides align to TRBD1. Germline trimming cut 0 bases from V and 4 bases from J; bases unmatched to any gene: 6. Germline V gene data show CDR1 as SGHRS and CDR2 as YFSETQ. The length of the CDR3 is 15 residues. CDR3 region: CASSLEGDSRYGYTF. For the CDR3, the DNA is TGCGCCAGCAGCTTGGAGGGGGACAGTCGCTATGGCTACACCTTC.

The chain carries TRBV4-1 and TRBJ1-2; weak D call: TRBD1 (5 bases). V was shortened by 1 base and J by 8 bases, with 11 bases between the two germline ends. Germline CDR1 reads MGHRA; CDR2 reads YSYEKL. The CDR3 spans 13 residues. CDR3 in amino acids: CASSQGAGSGYTF. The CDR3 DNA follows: TGCGCCAGCAGCCAAGGGGCAGGGTCGGGCTACACCTTC.